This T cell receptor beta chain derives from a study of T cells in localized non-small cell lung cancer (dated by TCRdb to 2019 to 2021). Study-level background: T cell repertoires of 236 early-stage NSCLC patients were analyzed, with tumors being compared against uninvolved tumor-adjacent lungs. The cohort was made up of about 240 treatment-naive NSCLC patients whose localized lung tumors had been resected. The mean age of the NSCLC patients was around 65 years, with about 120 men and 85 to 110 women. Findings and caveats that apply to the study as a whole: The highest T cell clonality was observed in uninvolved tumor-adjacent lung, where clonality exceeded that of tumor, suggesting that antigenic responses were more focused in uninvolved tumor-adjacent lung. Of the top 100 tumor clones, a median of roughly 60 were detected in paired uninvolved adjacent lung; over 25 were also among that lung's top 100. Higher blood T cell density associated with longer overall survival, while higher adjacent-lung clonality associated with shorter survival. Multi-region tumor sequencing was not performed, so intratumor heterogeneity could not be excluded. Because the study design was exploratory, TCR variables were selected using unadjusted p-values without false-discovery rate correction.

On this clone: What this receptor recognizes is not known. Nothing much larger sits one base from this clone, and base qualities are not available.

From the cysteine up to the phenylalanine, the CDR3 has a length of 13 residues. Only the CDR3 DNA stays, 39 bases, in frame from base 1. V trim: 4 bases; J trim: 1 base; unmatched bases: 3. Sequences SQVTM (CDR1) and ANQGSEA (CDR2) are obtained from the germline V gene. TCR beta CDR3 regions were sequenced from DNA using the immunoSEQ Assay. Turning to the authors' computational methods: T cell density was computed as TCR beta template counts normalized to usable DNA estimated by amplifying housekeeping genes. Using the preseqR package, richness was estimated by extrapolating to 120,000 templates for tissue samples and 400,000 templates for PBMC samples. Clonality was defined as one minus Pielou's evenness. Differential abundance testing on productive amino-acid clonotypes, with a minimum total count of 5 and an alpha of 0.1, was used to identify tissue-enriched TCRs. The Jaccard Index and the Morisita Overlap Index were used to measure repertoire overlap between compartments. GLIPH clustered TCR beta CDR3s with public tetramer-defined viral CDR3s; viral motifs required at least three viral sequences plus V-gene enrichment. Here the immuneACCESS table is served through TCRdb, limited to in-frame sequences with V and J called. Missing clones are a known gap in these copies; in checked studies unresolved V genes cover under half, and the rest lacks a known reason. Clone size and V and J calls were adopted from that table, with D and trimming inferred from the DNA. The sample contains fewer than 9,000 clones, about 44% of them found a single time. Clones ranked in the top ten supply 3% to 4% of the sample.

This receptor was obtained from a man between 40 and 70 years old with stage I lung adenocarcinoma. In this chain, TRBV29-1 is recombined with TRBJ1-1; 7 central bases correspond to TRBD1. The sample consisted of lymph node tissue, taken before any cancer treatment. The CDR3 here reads CSVGGTANTEAFF. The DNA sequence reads TGCAGCGTTGGTGGGACAGCGAACACTGAAGCTTTCTTT.